This record concerns one T cell receptor beta chain sequence. Its target is not known. Produced via immunoSEQ multiplex PCR; TCRdb's table is partial and in-frame only. The sample yields 150,000 to 180,000 clones, roughly 90% seen once. This sample is part of a study of T cell responses to AZD1222 COVID-19 vaccine. Study-wide results and caveats: Mostly white British, mostly female donors; authors suggested clonal diversity may be underestimated. When two AZD1222 doses had been given, Spike-specific TCR breadth and depth rose. The span of vaccine-associated CD4 TCRs extended across spike, with dominance at 160-218 and 743-854.

Trimming cost V 0 bases and J 4 bases, with 13 bases left between them. Germline V gene lookup returns CDR1 LNHNV and CDR2 YYDKDF (reference sequence). The CDR3 is 16 residues long. This chain connects TRBV15 to TRBJ1-3; D gene uncertain. The source was peripheral blood, collected on day 0 of AZD1222 vaccination. The receptor's source is an adult in good health. The CDR3 nucleotides are TGTGCCACCAGCAGAGATGCCCTAGGTGCAGGAAACACCATATATTTT. Translating gives CATSRDALGAGNTIYF. Supplemented by reference TRBV15 and TRBJ1-3, the full variable domain reads DAMVIQNPRYQVTQFGKPVTLSCSQTLNHNVMYWYQQKSSQAPKLLFHYYDKDFNNEADTPDNFQSRRPNTSFCFLDIRSPGLGDTAMYLCATSRDALGAGNTIYFGEGSWLTVV.